One and the same sample provided the 2 T cell receptor beta chains below, sequenced in a study of beta chain features in type 1 diabetes. Sequencing targeted expressed TCRB transcripts, as all isolated RNA had been reverse transcribed. TCRdb's copy holds only in-frame clones and misses some; the assay was immunoSEQ multiplex PCR. The table records some 410,000 clones, about 14% of them present only once. The sample consisted of naive CD4+ T cells from blood. All receptors come from a man aged 25 to 40 in good health.

This clone was seen a few times. The rearrangement joins TRBV5-1 to TRBJ1-6; TRBD1 aligns across 7 bases. The V gene end was trimmed by 4 bases and the J gene end by 7 bases; junction bases not matched to a gene: 8. The germline V gene has CDR1 SGHRS and CDR2 YFSETQ. The CDR3 spans 15 residues. The chain's CDR3 is CASSMGQPANSPLHF. The DNA for the CDR3 is TGCGCCAGCAGCATGGGACAGCCAGCAAATTCACCCCTCCACTTT.

The sample holds a few counts of this clone. The CDR3: CASSLAQGDEQYF. In DNA, the CDR3 is TGTGCCAGCAGCTTAGCGCAAGGCGACGAGCAGTACTTC. This rearrangement joins TRBV7-2 to TRBJ2-7, with D unresolved. The CDR3 extends over 13 amino acids. The germline V gene has CDR1 SGHTA and CDR2 FQGNSA. The V and J ends lost 0 bases and 5 bases respectively, with 8 bases between them.